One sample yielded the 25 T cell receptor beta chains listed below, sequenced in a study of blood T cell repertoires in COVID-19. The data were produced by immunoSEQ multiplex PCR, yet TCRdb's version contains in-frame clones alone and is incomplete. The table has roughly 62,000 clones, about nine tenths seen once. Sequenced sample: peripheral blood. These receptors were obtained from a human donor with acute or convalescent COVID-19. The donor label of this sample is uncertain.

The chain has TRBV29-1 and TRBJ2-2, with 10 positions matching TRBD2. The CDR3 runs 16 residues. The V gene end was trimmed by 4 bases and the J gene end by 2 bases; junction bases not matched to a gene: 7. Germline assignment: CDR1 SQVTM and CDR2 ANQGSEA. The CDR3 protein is CSVAGLAESNTGELFF. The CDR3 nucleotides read TGCAGCGTTGCAGGACTAGCGGAGTCCAACACCGGGGAGCTGTTTTTT.

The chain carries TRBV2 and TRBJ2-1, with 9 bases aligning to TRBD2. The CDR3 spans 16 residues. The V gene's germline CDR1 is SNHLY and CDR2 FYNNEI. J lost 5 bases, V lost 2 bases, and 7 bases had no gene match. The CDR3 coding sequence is TGTGCCAGCAGTGAAAGGCTAGCGGGGACAAACAATGAGCAGTTCTTC. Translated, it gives CASSERLAGTNNEQFF.

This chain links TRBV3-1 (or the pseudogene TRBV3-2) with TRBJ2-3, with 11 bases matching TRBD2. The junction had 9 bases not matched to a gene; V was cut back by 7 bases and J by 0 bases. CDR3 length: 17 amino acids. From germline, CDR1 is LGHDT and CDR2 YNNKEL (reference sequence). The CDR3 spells CASNLAGGGTSTDTQYF. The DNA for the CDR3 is TGTGCCAGCAACCTAGCGGGGGGCGGCACTAGCACAGATACGCAGTATTTT.

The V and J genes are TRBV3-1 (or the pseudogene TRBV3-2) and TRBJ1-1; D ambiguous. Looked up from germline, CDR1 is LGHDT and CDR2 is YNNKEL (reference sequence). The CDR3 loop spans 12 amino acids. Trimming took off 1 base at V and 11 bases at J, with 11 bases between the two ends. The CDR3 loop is CASSQVSREAFF. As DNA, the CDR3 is TGTGCCAGCAGCCAAGTTTCCCGAGAGGCTTTCTTT.

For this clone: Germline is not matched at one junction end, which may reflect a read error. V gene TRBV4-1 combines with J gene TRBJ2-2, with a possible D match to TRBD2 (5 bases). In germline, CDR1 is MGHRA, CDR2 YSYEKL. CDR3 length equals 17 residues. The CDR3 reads CPSSRQEAATNTGELFF. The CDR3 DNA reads TGCCCCAGCAGCCGCCAGGAGGCAGCAACGAACACCGGGGAGCTGTTTTTT.

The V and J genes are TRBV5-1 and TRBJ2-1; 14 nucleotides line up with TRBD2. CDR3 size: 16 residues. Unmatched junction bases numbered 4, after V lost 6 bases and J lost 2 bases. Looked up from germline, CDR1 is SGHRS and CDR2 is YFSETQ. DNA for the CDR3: TGCGCCAGCACCCGGACTAGCGGGGGGACCTACAATGAGCAGTTCTTC. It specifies CASTRTSGGTYNEQFF.

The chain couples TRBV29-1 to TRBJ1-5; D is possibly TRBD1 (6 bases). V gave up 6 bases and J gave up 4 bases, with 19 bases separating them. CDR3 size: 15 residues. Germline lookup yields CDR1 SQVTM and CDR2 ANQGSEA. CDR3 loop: CSVLTSGVSNQPQHF. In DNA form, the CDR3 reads TGCAGCGTACTGACTTCAGGGGTATCAAATCAGCCCCAGCATTTT.

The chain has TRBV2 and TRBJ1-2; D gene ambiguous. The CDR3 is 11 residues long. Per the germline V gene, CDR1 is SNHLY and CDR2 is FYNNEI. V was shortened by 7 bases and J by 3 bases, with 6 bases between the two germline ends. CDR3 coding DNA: TGTGCCAGCACCAGCGACTATGGCTACACCTTC. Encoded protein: CASTSDYGYTF. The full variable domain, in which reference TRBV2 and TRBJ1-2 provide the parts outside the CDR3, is EPEVTQTPSHQVTQMGQEVILRCVPISNHLYFYWYRQILGQKVEFLVSFYNNEISEKSEIFDDQFSVERPDGSNFTLKIRSTKLEDSAMYFCASTSDYGYTFGSGTRLTVV.

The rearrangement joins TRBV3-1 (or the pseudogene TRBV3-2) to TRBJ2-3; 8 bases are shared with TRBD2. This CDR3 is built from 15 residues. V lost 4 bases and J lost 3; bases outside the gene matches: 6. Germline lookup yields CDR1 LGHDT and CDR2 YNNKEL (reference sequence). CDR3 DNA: TGTGCCAGCAGCCTCCGGGGGGGCGGGACAGATACGCAGTATTTT. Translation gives CASSLRGGGTDTQYF.

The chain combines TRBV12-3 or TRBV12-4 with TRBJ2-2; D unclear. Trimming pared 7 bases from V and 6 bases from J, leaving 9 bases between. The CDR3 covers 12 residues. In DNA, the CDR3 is TGTGCCAGCACCATTACTCCCGGGGAGCTGTTTTTT. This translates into CASTITPGELFF.

CDR3 nucleotide sequence: TGCGCCAGCAGCGCCAGGACAGGGGGAGATACGCAGTATTTT. As protein: CASSARTGGDTQYF. The chain is built from TRBV5-1 and TRBJ2-3; 10 nucleotides match TRBD1. Unmatched junction bases numbered 4, after V lost 4 bases and J lost 5 bases. Germline V gene sequence: CDR1 SGHRS, CDR2 YFSETQ. The CDR3 runs to 14 residues.

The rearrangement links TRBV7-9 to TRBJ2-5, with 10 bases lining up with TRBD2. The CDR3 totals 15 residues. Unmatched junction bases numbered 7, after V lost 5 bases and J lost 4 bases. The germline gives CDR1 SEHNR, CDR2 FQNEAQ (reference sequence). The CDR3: CASSRPSGRRETQYF. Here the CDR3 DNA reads TGTGCCAGCAGCCGACCTAGCGGGAGACGAGAGACCCAGTACTTC.

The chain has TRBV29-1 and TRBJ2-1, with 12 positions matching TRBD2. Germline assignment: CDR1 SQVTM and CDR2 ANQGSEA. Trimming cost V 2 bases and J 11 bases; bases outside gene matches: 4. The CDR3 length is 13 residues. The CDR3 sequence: CSVEPGLAGKQFF. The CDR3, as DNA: TGCAGCGTTGAACCGGGACTAGCGGGTAAGCAGTTCTTC.

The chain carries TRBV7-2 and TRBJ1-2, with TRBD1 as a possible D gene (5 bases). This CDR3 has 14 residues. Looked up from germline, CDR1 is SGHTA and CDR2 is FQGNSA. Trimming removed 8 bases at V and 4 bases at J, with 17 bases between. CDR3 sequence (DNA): TGTGCCAGCGGCAACATGGGGCAAGGCTATGGCTACACCTTC. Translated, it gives CASGNMGQGYGYTF.

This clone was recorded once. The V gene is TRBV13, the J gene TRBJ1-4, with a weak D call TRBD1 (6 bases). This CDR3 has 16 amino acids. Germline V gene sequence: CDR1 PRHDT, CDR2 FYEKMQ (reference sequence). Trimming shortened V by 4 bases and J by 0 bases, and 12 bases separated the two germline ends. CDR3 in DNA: TGTGCCAGCAGCTCCGGACAGAGCCCAACTAATGAAAAACTGTTTTTT. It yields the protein CASSSGQSPTNEKLFF.

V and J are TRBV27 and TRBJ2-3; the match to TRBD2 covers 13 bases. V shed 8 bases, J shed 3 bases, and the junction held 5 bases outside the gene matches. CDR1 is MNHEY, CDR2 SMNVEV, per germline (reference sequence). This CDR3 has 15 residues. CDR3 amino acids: CASPGLAGVTDTQYF. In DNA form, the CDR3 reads TGTGCCAGCCCCGGACTAGCGGGAGTGACAGATACGCAGTATTTT.

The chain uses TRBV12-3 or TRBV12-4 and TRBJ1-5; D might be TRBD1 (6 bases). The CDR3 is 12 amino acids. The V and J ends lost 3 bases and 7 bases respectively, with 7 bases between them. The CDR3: CASSFRGQPQHF. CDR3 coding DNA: TGTGCCAGCAGTTTTAGGGGGCAGCCCCAGCATTTT.

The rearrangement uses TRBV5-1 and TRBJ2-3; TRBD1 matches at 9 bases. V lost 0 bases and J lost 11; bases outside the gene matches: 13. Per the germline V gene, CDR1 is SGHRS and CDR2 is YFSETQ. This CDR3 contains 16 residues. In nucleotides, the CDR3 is TGCGCCAGCAGCTTGGATGGGCTGGGACAGGGAGCTGTGCAGTATTTT. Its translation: CASSLDGLGQGAVQYF.

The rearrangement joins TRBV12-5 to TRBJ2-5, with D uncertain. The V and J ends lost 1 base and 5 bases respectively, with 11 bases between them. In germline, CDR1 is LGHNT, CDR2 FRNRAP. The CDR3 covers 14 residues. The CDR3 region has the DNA TGTGCTAGTGGTTTGGGGCAGCCGGAGGAGACCCAGTACTTC. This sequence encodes CASGLGQPEETQYF. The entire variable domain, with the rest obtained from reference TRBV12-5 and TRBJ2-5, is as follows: DARVTQTPRHKVTEMGQEVTMRCQPILGHNTVFWYRQTMMQGLELLAYFRNRAPLDDSGMPKDRFSAEMPDATLATLKIQPSEPRDSAVYFCASGLGQPEETQYFGPGTRLLVL.

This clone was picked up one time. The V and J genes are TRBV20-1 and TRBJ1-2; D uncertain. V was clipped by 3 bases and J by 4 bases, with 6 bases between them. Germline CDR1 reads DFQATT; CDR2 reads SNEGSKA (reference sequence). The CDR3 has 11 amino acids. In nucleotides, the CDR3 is TGCAGTGCTAGTCCGTCCTATGGCTACACCTTC. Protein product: CSASPSYGYTF.

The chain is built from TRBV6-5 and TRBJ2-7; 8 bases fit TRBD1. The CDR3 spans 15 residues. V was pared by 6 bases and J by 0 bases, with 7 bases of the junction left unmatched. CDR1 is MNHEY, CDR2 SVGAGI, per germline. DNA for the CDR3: TGTGCCAGCAGACGGACAGGGAGGACCTCCTACGAGCAGTACGTC. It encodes CASRRTGRTSYEQYV.

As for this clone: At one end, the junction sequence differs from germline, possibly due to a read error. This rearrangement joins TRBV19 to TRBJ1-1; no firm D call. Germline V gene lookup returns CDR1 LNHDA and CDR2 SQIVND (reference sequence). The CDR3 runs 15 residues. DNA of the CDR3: TGTGCCAGTATGGGGAGGGCCCACAAGAACGCTGAAGCTTTCTTT. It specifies CASMGRAHKNAEAFF.

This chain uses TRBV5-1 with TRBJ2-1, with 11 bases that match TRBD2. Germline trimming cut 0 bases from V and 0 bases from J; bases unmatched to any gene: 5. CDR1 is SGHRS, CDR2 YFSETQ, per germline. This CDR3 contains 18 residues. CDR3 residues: CASSLDRLAGLSYNEQFF. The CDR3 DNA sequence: TGCGCCAGCAGCTTGGATCGACTAGCGGGACTCTCCTACAATGAGCAGTTCTTC. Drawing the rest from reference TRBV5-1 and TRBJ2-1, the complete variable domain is KAGVTQTPRYLIKTRGQQVTLSCSPISGHRSVSWYQQTPGQGLQFLFEYFSETQRNKGNFPGRFSGRQFSNSRSEMNVSTLELGDSALYLCASSLDRLAGLSYNEQFFGPGTRLTVL.

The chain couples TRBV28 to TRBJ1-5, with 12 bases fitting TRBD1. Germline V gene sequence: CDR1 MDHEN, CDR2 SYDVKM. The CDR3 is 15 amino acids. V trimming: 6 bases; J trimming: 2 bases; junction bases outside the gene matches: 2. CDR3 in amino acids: CASRGQGAGNQPQHF. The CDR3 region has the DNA TGTGCCAGCAGGGGACAGGGGGCCGGCAATCAGCCCCAGCATTTT.

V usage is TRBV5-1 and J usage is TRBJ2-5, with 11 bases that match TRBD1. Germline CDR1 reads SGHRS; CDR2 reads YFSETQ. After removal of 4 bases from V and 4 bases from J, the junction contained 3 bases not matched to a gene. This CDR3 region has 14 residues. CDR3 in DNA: TGCGCCAGCAGCCCGGACAGGGGGCGAGAGACCCAGTACTTC. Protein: CASSPDRGRETQYF.